This T cell receptor (beta chain) came from a study of early T cells in non-severe SARS-CoV-2 infection. Trimming took 6 bases from V and 2 from J, leaving 17 bases between them. This CDR3 is built from 15 residues. Germline V gives CDR1 MDHEN, CDR2 SYDVKM. TCRdb itself ran the 5' RACE reads through MiXCR, one entry per CDR3 protein. Of roughly 75,000 distinct CDR3 sequences listed, over 9% were seen once; the top ten hold roughly 5%. This clonotype showed up many times. V is TRBV28 and J is TRBJ2-7; D assignment may be TRBD1 or TRBD2 (5 bases each). The source of this sequence is an adult who was a healthcare worker with PCR-confirmed SARS-CoV-2 infection or an uninfected control (not recorded which). The sample consisted of whole blood. The CDR3 loop reads CASSTTPGTPYEQYF. CDR3 bases: TGTGCCAGCAGCACAACCCCCGGGACGCCCTACGAGCAGTACTTC.